Detailed here is one T cell receptor (beta chain). Its cognate antigen has yet to be identified. Base qualities were left out, and no much larger clone turns up one base away. TCRbeta CDR3 regions were amplified from genomic DNA by means of the immunoSEQ Assay, a bias-controlled multiplex PCR. As for the original processing: The number of nucleated cells in each sample was estimated by amplification of reference gene primers within the assay. Sequence reads were collapsed and filtered to measure the absolute abundance of every unique TCRbeta CDR3 rearrangement. Productive Simpson clonality was computed per sample as the square root of Simpson's diversity index over productive rearrangements. The immuneACCESS repertoire file appears here via TCRdb, limited to in-frame rearrangements. These files lack a portion of the clones; in checked studies, under half of the deficit traces to unresolved V genes, and the cause of the others is not known. V, J and clone size are taken as reported in that table, and D and trimming were inferred from the DNA itself. The sample has more than 100,000 clones on record, around 81% of them singletons. The top ten constitute almost 8.5% of the sample.

This specimen belongs to a study of blood T cell repertoires in COVID-19 (TCRdb year 2020). Turning to the overall study: Samples covering the acute and convalescent phases of COVID-19 were provided by collaborators in the United States, Italy and Spain. The material from the prospective study consisted of cDNA or gDNA derived from T cells, B-cell-depleted T cells, or PBMCs. Subjects who had been exposed to COVID-19, were actively infected with it, or had recovered from it provided the deeply sampled blood TCRbeta repertoires that made up the dataset. The repertoires were made available in a free public database intended to serve as a resource for research on the immune response to SARS-CoV-2. Samples were obtained from the ongoing ImmuneRACE study (first 160 participants) and from 1,200 or so subjects provided by 6 global collaborators. A de-identified subject ID, COVID-19 status, age in years and sex were almost always included in the sample metadata. Where available, HLA class I and class II types were obtained from metadata supplied by the sample provider rather than from assay-based typing.

Collaborating institutions collected whole blood in K2EDTA tubes following their own protocols. For TCRbeta analysis, collaborators shipped samples as frozen whole blood, isolated PBMCs, or DNA extracted from either of those sample types. Results the study describes overall, beyond this receptor: How much clinical and demographic metadata was included differed by source and by participant, and the metadata was provided uncurated.

According to the germline V gene, CDR1 reads MDHEN and CDR2 reads SYDVKM. V drops 6 bases and J drops 5 bases, leaving 13 bases in between. The CDR3 runs 13 residues from the cysteine to the phenylalanine. Only the CDR3 DNA is retained, 39 bases long and in frame from the first base. Sample: peripheral blood. The receptor's source is a woman aged 60-75 years with active or convalescent COVID-19. The rearranged chain carries TRBV28 and TRBJ1-2, with an unclear D gene assignment. The sequenced DNA: TGTGCCAGCAGCGGTTATCTAGGTTATGGCTACACCTTC. This codes for CASSGYLGYGYTF.